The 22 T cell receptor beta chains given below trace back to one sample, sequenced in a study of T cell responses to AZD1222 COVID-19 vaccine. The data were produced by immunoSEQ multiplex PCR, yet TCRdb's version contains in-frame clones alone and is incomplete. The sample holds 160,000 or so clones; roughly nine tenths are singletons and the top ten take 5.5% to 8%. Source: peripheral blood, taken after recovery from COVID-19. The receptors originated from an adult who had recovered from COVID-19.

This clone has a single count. DNA for the CDR3: TGCAGCGTTGAGGGGACAGGGGGTGGCTACACCTTC. It codes for CSVEGTGGGYTF. The chain employs TRBV29-1 and TRBJ1-2, with 11 bases that match TRBD1. Germline V gene lookup returns CDR1 SQVTM and CDR2 ANQGSEA. V shed 3 bases and J 7 bases; nucleotides not matched to a gene: 1. The CDR3 covers 12 residues.

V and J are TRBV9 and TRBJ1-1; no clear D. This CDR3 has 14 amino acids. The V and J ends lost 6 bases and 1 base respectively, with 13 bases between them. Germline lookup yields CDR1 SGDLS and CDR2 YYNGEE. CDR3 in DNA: TGTGCCAGCACCACCACGGCCGCGAACACTGAAGCTTTCTTT. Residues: CASTTTAANTEAFF.

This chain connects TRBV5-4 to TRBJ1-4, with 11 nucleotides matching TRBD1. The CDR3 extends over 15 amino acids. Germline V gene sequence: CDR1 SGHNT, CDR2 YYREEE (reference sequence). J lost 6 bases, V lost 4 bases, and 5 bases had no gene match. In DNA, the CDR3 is TGTGCCAGCAGCCAGGTGGGACAGGGGGATGAAAAACTGTTTTTT. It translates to CASSQVGQGDEKLFF.

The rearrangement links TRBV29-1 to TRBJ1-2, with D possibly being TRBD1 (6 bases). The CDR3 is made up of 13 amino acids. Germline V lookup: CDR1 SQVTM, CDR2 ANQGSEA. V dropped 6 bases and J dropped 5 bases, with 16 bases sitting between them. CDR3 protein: CSVRGMQGYGYTF. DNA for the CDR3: TGCAGCGTCAGGGGCATGCAAGGGTATGGCTACACCTTC. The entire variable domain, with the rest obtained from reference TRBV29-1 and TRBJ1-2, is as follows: SAVISQKPSRDICQRGTSLTIQCQVDSQVTMMFWYRQQPGQSLTLIATANQGSEATYESGFVIDKFPISRPNLTFSTLTVSNMSPEDSSIYLCSVRGMQGYGYTFGSGTRLTVV.

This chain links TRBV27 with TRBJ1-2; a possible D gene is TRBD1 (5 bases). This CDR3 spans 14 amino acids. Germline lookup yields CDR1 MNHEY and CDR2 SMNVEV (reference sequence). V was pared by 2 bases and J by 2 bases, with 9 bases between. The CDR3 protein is CASSLDSQNYGYTF. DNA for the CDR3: TGTGCCAGCAGTTTAGACAGCCAAAACTATGGCTACACCTTC.

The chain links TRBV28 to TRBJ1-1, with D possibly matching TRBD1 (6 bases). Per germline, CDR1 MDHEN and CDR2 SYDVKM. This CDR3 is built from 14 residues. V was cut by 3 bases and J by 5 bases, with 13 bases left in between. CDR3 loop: CASSLLGARTEAFF. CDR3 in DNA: TGTGCCAGCAGTTTGTTGGGGGCGAGAACTGAAGCTTTCTTT. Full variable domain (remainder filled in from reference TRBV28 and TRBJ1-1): DVKVTQSSRYLVKRTGEKVFLECVQDMDHENMFWYRQDPGLGLRLIYFSYDVKMKEKGDIPEGYSVSREKKERFSLILESASTNQTSMYLCASSLLGARTEAFFGQGTRLTVV.

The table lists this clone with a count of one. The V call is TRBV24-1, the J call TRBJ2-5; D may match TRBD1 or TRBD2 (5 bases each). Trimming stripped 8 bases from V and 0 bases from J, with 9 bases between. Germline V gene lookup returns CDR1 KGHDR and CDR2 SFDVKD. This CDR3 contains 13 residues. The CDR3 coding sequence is TGTGCCACCAAGGGGACGGACCAAGAGACCCAGTACTTC. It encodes CATKGTDQETQYF.

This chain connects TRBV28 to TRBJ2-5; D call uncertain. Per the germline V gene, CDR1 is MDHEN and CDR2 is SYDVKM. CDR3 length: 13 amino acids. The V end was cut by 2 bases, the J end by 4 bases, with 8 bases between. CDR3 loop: CASSLQYRETQYF. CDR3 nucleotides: TGTGCCAGCAGTTTACAGTACAGAGAGACCCAGTACTTC.

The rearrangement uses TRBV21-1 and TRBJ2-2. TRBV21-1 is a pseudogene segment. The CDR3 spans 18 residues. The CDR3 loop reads CASSKGQPSPMNTGELFF. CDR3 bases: TGTGCCAGCAGCAAAGGGCAGCCCTCCCCGATGAACACCGGGGAGCTGTTTTTT.

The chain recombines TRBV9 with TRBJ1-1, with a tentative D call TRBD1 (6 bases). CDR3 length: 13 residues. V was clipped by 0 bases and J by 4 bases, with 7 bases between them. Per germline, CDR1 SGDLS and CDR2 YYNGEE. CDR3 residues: CASSVARGTEAFF. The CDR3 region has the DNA TGTGCCAGCAGCGTAGCCAGGGGCACTGAAGCTTTCTTT.

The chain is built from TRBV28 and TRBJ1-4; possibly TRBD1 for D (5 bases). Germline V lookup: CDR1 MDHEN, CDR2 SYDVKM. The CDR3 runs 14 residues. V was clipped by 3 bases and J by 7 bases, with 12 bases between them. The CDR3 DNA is TGTGCCAGCAGTTTTGGGGCCGGGGGTGAAAAACTGTTTTTT. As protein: CASSFGAGGEKLFF.

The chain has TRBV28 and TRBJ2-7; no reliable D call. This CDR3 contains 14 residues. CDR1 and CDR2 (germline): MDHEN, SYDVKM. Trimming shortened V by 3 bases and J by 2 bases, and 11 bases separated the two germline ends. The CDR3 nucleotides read TGTGCCAGCAGTTTCAGTGACTTGACCTACGAGCAGTACTTC. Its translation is CASSFSDLTYEQYF.

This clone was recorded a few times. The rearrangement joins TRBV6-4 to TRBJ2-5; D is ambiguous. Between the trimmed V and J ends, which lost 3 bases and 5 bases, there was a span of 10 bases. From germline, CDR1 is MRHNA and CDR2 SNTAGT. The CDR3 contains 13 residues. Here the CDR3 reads CASSEVLGETQYF. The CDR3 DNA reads TGTGCCAGCAGTGAGGTTTTGGGTGAGACCCAGTACTTC.

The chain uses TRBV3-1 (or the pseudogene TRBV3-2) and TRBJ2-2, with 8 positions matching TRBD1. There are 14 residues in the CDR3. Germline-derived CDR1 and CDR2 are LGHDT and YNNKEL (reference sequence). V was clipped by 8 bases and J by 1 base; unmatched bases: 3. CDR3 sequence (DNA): TGTGCCAGCCTCGGACAGGGGAACACCGGGGAGCTGTTTTTT. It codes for CASLGQGNTGELFF.

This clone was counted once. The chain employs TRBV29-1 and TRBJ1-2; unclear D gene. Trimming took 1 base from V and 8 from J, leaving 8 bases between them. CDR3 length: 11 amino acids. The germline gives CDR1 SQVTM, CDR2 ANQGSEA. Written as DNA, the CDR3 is TGCAGCGTTGAAGGTCAGAGAGGCTACACCTTC. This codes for CSVEGQRGYTF.

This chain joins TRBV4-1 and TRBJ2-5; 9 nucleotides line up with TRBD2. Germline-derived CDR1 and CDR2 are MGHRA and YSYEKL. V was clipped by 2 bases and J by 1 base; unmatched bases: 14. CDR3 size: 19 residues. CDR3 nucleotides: TGCGCCAGCAGCCAAAGAAGGGCTAGCGGGGTTGTCCTCCAAGAGACCCAGTACTTC. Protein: CASSQRRASGVVLQETQYF.

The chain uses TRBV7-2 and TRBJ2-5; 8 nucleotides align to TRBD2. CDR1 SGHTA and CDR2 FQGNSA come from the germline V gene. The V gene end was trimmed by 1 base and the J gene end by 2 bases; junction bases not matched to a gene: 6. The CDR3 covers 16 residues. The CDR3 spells CASSLESGGGQETQYF. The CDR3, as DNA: TGTGCCAGCAGCTTAGAAAGCGGGGGAGGACAAGAGACCCAGTACTTC. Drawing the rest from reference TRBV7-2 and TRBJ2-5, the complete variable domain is GAGVSQSPSNKVTEKGKDVELRCDPISGHTALYWYRQSLGQGLEFLIYFQGNSAPDKSGLPSDRFSAERTGGSVSTLTIQRTQQEDSAVYLCASSLESGGGQETQYFGPGTRLLVL.

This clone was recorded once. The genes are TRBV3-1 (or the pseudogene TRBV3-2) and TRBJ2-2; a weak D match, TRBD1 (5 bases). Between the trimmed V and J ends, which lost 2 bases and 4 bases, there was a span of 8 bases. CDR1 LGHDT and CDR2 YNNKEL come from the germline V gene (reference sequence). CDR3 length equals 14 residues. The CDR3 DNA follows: TGTGCCAGCAGCCAAAGGGGCGGCACCGGGGAGCTGTTTTTT. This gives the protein CASSQRGGTGELFF.

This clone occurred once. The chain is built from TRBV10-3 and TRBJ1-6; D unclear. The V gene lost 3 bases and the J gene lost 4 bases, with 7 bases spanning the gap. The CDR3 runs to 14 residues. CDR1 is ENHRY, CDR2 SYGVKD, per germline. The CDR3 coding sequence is TGTGCCATCAGTGATTTGGGTTATAATTCACCCCTCCACTTT. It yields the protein CAISDLGYNSPLHF.

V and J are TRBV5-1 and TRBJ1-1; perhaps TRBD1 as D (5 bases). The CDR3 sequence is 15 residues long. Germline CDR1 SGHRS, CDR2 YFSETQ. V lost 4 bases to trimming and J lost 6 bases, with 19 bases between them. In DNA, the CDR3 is TGCGCCAGCAGCCTAGGGGACTCCACAGGCGCTGAAGCTTTCTTT. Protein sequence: CASSLGDSTGAEAFF.

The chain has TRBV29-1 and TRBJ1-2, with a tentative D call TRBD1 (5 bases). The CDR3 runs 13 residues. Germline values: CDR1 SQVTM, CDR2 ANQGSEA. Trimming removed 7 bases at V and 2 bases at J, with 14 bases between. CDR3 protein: CSGGDSANYGYTF. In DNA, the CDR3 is TGCAGCGGGGGGGACTCGGCCAACTATGGCTACACCTTC. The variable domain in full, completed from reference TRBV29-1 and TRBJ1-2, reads SAVISQKPSRDICQRGTSLTIQCQVDSQVTMMFWYRQQPGQSLTLIATANQGSEATYESGFVIDKFPISRPNLTFSTLTVSNMSPEDSSIYLCSGGDSANYGYTFGSGTRLTVV.

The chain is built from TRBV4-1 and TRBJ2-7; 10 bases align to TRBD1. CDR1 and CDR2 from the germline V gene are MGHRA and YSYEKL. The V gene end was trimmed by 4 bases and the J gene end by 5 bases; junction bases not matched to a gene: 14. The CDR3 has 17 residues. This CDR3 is CASSRDRGPQGVHEQYF. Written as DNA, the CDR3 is TGCGCCAGCAGCCGGGACAGGGGTCCCCAAGGTGTACACGAGCAGTACTTC.